These 13 T cell receptor beta chains originate from one sample sequenced in a study of cytomegalovirus exposure and HLA in healthy donors. The PCR ran on 60 Vbeta and 13 Jbeta primers. Produced via immunoSEQ multiplex PCR; TCRdb's table is partial and in-frame only. Of about 160,000 clones in the sample, approximately 78% are singletons; the top ten hold about 2.1%. Sequencing was carried out using PBMCs. These receptors were collected from a woman aged 18-29 years in good health and CMV-seronegative.

The chain couples TRBV10-1 to TRBJ2-7; 9 nucleotides line up with TRBD1. Germline V gene sequence: CDR1 WNHNN, CDR2 SYGVQD (reference sequence). This CDR3 has 14 amino acids. Trimming at V came to 5 bases and at J to 6 bases, leaving 8 bases not matched to a gene. CDR3 sequence reads: CASSQGQGGREQYF. DNA for the CDR3: TGCGCCAGCAGTCAGGGACAGGGCGGCCGCGAGCAGTACTTC.

As concerns this clone: Mismatch with germline at one junction end may stem from a read error. In the same sample, other DNA sequences code for this CDR3. The chain joins TRBV7-3 to TRBJ2-2; D is perhaps TRBD2 (6 bases). Per germline, CDR1 SGHTA and CDR2 FQGTGA. CDR3 length: 14 amino acids. The CDR3: CASSLEGGTGELFF. CDR3 in DNA: TGCGCCAGCAGCCTGGAGGGCGGCACCGGGGAGCTGTTTTTT.

The chain employs TRBV10-1 and TRBJ2-5; D possibly corresponds to TRBD1 (6 bases). Trimming cost V 5 bases and J 2 bases, with 12 bases left between them. The CDR3 contains 14 residues. Germline V gives CDR1 WNHNN, CDR2 SYGVQD (reference sequence). The CDR3 nucleotides are TGCGCCAGCAGTTCCTTGGACAGACAAGAGACCCAGTACTTC. It encodes CASSSLDRQETQYF.

V gene TRBV2 combines with J gene TRBJ1-2; weak D call: TRBD1 (6 bases). V shed 3 bases and J shed 8 bases, with 19 bases lying between them. CDR1 is SNHLY, CDR2 FYNNEI, per germline. This CDR3 spans 15 amino acids. As DNA, the CDR3 is TGTGCCAGCAGTGATGGTGGGGGCCGCTGGTGGGGCTACACCTTC. Translating it yields CASSDGGGRWWGYTF.

The gene calls are TRBV9 and TRBJ1-1, with a weak D call TRBD1 (5 bases). Germline CDR1 is SGDLS and CDR2 is YYNGEE. Trimming shortened V by 3 bases and J by 6 bases, and 15 bases separated the two germline ends. CDR3 length: 14 residues. CDR3 coding DNA: TGTGCCAGCAGCGGGCAAGGGGTTGGCGCTGAAGCTTTCTTT. It codes for CASSGQGVGAEAFF.

The chain is built from TRBV28 and TRBJ2-4, with 8 positions matching TRBD2. CDR3 length: 15 amino acids. The germline V gene encodes CDR1 MDHEN and CDR2 SYDVKM. With 7 bases clipped from V and 0 bases from J, the junction kept 5 bases outside the gene matches. The CDR3 sequence is CASIPAGEAKNIQYF. The DNA of the CDR3 is TGTGCCAGCATTCCAGCGGGAGAAGCCAAAAACATTCAGTACTTC.

The rearrangement joins TRBV29-1 to TRBJ2-1; TRBD2 matches 8 bases. Germline V gene lookup returns CDR1 SQVTM and CDR2 ANQGSEA. The CDR3 length is 14 residues. J gave up 7 bases and V 2 bases, and 7 bases lay outside the gene matches. The DNA for the CDR3 is TGCAGCGTTGAACGGGGGGGGCACTTGAATGAGCAGTTCTTC. Its translation is CSVERGGHLNEQFF.

This clone was picked up a small number of times. The V call is TRBV28, the J call TRBJ1-5, with 10 bases lining up with TRBD1. The CDR3 contains 14 residues. V was clipped by 7 bases and J by 7 bases; unmatched bases: 7. CDR1 and CDR2 (germline): MDHEN, SYDVKM. In nucleotides, the CDR3 is TGTGCCAGCATCAGTGGACAGGGGGGACAGCCCCAGCATTTT. It translates to CASISGQGGQPQHF.

This rearrangement joins TRBV5-5 to TRBJ2-1; the D gene is possibly TRBD2 (6 bases). This CDR3 comprises 15 residues. Trimming removed 1 base at V and 4 bases at J, with 12 bases between. The germline V gene has CDR1 SGHKS and CDR2 YYEKEE (reference sequence). The CDR3 DNA is TGTGCCAGCAGCTTGACTAGCTCCACTTACAATGAGCAGTTCTTC. This encodes CASSLTSSTYNEQFF.

The chain combines TRBV9 with TRBJ2-7; 8 positions agree with TRBD1. Germline V gene sequence: CDR1 SGDLS, CDR2 YYNGEE. The CDR3 consists of 16 residues. V was clipped by 3 bases and J by 3 bases; unmatched bases: 11. The CDR3 DNA sequence: TGTGCCAGCAGCGCGAGTAAAGGACAGGGTGGCTACGAGCAGTACTTC. It translates to CASSASKGQGGYEQYF.

The chain carries TRBV6-1 and TRBJ1-5; the D gene is possibly TRBD1 (6 bases). The CDR3 is made up of 15 amino acids. Trimming removed 0 bases from V and 6 bases from J, with 12 bases in between. Germline CDR1 MNHNS, CDR2 SASEGT. CDR3 in DNA: TGTGCCAGCAGTGAAGCTCGGGGGGCTGGTCAGCCCCAGCATTTT. This translates into CASSEARGAGQPQHF.

This clone has a single count. The chain links TRBV7-2 to TRBJ2-3; 9 bases agree with TRBD2. The germline V gene encodes CDR1 SGHTA and CDR2 FQGNSA. CDR3 size: 18 residues. Trimming removed 1 base from V and 0 bases from J; junction bases left unmatched: 8. The CDR3 region has the DNA TGTGCCAGCAGCTTAGGTCGAGCGGGAGGCCCTAGCACAGATACGCAGTATTTT. Protein product: CASSLGRAGGPSTDTQYF.

The chain employs TRBV7-9 and TRBJ2-1; D is uncertain. Between the trimmed V and J ends, which lost 3 bases and 7 bases, there was a span of 4 bases. The CDR3 loop spans 11 amino acids. Germline V gives CDR1 SEHNR, CDR2 FQNEAQ (reference sequence). The CDR3 loop reads CASSFGNEQFF. As DNA, the CDR3 is TGTGCCAGCAGCTTCGGGAATGAGCAGTTCTTC.